A selection of T cell receptor beta chains follows, all from one sample in a study of cytomegalovirus exposure and HLA in healthy donors. Assay: immunoSEQ multiplex PCR; the TCRdb copy retains only in-frame clones and omits some. The profile shows fewer than 130,000 clones, around two thirds of them singletons. What was sequenced was PBMCs. These receptors were obtained from a young man in good health and CMV-seropositive. Each CDR3 is given with its conserved first and last residue. D genes are given only for firm matches. Expanded clones are given a class, and other clones once, few, many or no size at all.

v_gene	j_gene	d_gene	abundance	CDR3aa	CDR3nt
TRBV10-3	TRBJ2-5	TRBD1	few	CAIRAEGARETQYF	TGTGCCATCAGGGCCGAGGGGGCACGTGAGACCCAGTACTTC
TRBV29-1	TRBJ2-1	.	.	CSVDRMGHRSNEQFF	TGCAGCGTTGACCGCATGGGACATCGCTCCAATGAGCAGTTCTTC
TRBV7-3	TRBJ2-5	TRBD2	.	CASSLRGGLETQYF	TGTGCCAGCAGCCTGCGGGGGGGCCTGGAGACCCAGTACTTC
TRBV5-1	TRBJ1-2	TRBD1	.	CASSSGQGVDGYTF	TGCGCCAGCAGCTCAGGACAGGGGGTCGATGGCTACACCTTC
TRBV7-9	TRBJ1-2	.	few	CASSPLVLELPNYGYTF	TGTGCCAGCAGCCCCCTTGTGTTGGAACTACCTAACTATGGCTACACCTTC
TRBV2	TRBJ1-4	.	.	CASSEVEGPNEKLFF	TGTGCCAGCAGTGAAGTGGAGGGGCCTAATGAAAAACTGTTTTTT
TRBV7-6	TRBJ1-4	.	.	CASSLGQGLVTNEKLFF	TGTGCCAGCAGCTTAGGGCAGGGTTTGGTAACTAATGAAAAACTGTTTTTT
TRBV4-2	TRBJ2-3	TRBD2	.	CASSQGATSGDTQYF	TGTGCCAGCAGCCAAGGCGCCACTAGCGGGGATACGCAGTATTTT
TRBV7-9	TRBJ2-3	TRBD2	.	CASSLASGSTDTQYF	TGTGCCAGCAGCTTAGCTAGCGGGAGCACAGATACGCAGTATTTT
TRBV10-3	TRBJ1-1	.	.	CAISEFGDTEAFF	TGTGCCATCAGTGAATTTGGAGACACTGAAGCTTTCTTT
TRBV6-1	TRBJ1-6	.	.	CASSSVGLAPLHF	TGTGCCAGCAGTTCCGTGGGGCTCGCGCCCCTCCACTTT
TRBV2	TRBJ1-2	.	.	CASSEPTLGQGGSSGYTF	TGTGCCAGCAGTGAACCGACTCTGGGGCAGGGTGGGTCTAGTGGCTACACCTTC
TRBV6-1	TRBJ1-6	TRBD1	.	CASSRIQGADSPLHF	TGTGCCAGCAGTCGTATACAGGGGGCGGATTCACCCCTCCACTTT
TRBV5-1	TRBJ2-5	.	.	CASKGVPKETQYF	TGCGCCAGCAAGGGGGTTCCCAAGGAGACCCAGTACTTC
TRBV7-6	TRBJ2-1	.	.	CASSLGTRTGDEQFF	TGTGCCAGCAGCTTAGGGACCCGAACCGGGGATGAGCAGTTCTTC
TRBV23-1	TRBJ2-1	TRBD1	few	CASSQQRQGAGDEQFF	TGCGCCAGCAGTCAACAGAGACAGGGGGCTGGGGATGAGCAGTTCTTC
TRBV5-8	TRBJ2-1	TRBD2	.	CASSLVTSGGPGFF	TGTGCCAGCAGCTTGGTGACTAGCGGGGGGCCGGGGTTCTTC
TRBV6-1	TRBJ2-7	.	few	CASSEMTVAYEQYF	TGTGCCAGCAGTGAAATGACAGTAGCCTACGAGCAGTACTTC
TRBV11-2	TRBJ2-1	.	.	CASSSTREQFF	TGTGCCAGCAGCTCCACGAGGGAGCAGTTCTTC
TRBV5-6	TRBJ1-5	TRBD1	few	CASSSEGTVYSNQPQHF	TGTGCCAGCAGCTCGGAAGGGACAGTTTATAGCAATCAGCCCCAGCATTTT
TRBV18	TRBJ1-3	.	.	CASSPTTSSGNTIYF	TGTGCCAGCTCACCAACTACCAGCTCTGGAAACACCATATATTTT
TRBV5-1	TRBJ1-1	.	few	CASSFQGNTEAFF	TGCGCCAGCAGCTTTCAGGGGAACACTGAAGCTTTCTTT
TRBV7-9	TRBJ1-4	.	few	CASSTELGTTNEKLFF	TGTGCCAGCAGCACTGAACTTGGTACAACTAATGAAAAACTGTTTTTT
TRBV7-6	TRBJ2-1	TRBD2	few	CASSFDLPGLAVNEQFF	TGTGCCAGCAGCTTCGATCTTCCGGGACTAGCGGTTAATGAGCAGTTCTTC
TRBV18	TRBJ2-7	.	.	CASSPPSGGTYEQYF	TGTGCCAGCTCACCACCGTCAGGGGGGACCTACGAGCAGTACTTC
TRBV5-1	TRBJ2-5	.	.	CASSPLVGGPQETQYF	TGCGCCAGCAGCCCCCTCGTTGGAGGACCTCAAGAGACCCAGTACTTC
TRBV6-5	TRBJ1-1	.	once	CASSYEIGQTAFF	TGTGCCAGCAGTTACGAGATAGGACAGACGGCTTTCTTT
TRBV12-5	TRBJ1-1	.	.	CASGLIGGTEAFF	TGTGCTAGTGGTTTGATCGGGGGTACTGAAGCTTTCTTT
TRBV7-6	TRBJ2-7	.	.	CASSPRVGGGEQYF	TGTGCTAGCAGCCCCCGGGTGGGGGGAGGCGAGCAGTACTTC
TRBV12-5	TRBJ2-2	TRBD1	.	CASGPNRTGAGELFF	TGTGCTAGTGGACCCAACCGGACAGGGGCCGGGGAGCTGTTTTTT
TRBV11-3	TRBJ1-1	.	few	CASSLGAGNTEAFF	TGTGCCAGCAGCTTGGGGGCCGGGAACACTGAAGCTTTCTTT
TRBV7-2	TRBJ2-7	.	.	CASSLGGRGYEQYF	TGTGCCAGCAGCTTAGGGGGGCGCGGCTACGAGCAGTACTTC
TRBV5-8	TRBJ2-3	TRBD2	.	CASSLGGTSGNTDTQYF	TGTGCCAGCAGCTTGGGGGGGACTAGCGGCAACACAGATACGCAGTATTTT
TRBV6-1	TRBJ1-5	.	.	CASSEAPGAQHF	TGTGCCAGCAGTGAGGCCCCCGGGGCCCAGCATTTT
TRBV6-5	TRBJ2-2	TRBD2	.	CASSYGTSDTGELFF	TGTGCCAGCAGTTACGGGACTAGCGACACCGGGGAGCTGTTTTTT
TRBV9	TRBJ1-2	TRBD1	.	CASSVGTGVGYGYTF	TGTGCCAGCAGCGTAGGGACAGGGGTTGGCTATGGCTACACCTTC
TRBV9	TRBJ2-1	.	.	CASSVDDGSYNEQFF	TGTGCCAGCAGCGTAGATGACGGGTCCTACAATGAGCAGTTCTTC
TRBV6-5	TRBJ2-5	.	.	CASGAGSEQYF	TGTGCCAGTGGGGCGGGGTCGGAGCAGTACTTC
TRBV4-1	TRBJ2-5	TRBD1	.	CASSQPGQGLTQYF	TGCGCCAGCAGCCAACCGGGACAGGGTCTGACCCAGTACTTC
TRBV5-1	TRBJ1-3	.	.	CASRGGGDGNTIYF	TGCGCCAGCAGAGGCGGAGGGGACGGAAACACCATATATTTT
TRBV4-1	TRBJ2-7	TRBD1	once	CASSQDRTGIDEQYF	TGCGCCAGCAGCCAAGATCGGACAGGGATCGACGAGCAGTACTTC
TRBV30	TRBJ1-3	.	.	CAWEGGSGNTIYF	TGTGCCTGGGAAGGGGGTTCGGGAAACACCATATATTTT
TRBV7-9	TRBJ1-2	.	.	CASSSQGRGGGYTF	TGTGCCAGCAGCTCTCAGGGTCGGGGAGGTGGCTACACCTTC
TRBV2	TRBJ1-4	.	.	CASSEALSWRGWEKLFF	TGTGCCAGCAGTGAAGCGCTTTCGTGGAGGGGTTGGGAAAAACTGTTTTTT
TRBV5-1	TRBJ2-1	TRBD1	.	CASSPQGASNEQFF	TGCGCCAGCAGCCCTCAGGGGGCTAGTAATGAGCAGTTCTTC
TRBV5-6	TRBJ2-3	TRBD2	once	CASSPGTSGTDTQYF	TGTGCCAGCAGCCCCGGGACTAGTGGCACAGATACGCAGTATTTT
TRBV10-3	TRBJ2-6	.	.	CAILTTSGANVLTF	TGTGCCATCCTGACTACGTCTGGGGCCAACGTCCTGACTTTC
TRBV27	TRBJ2-7	TRBD1	.	CASSLSGTGAYEQYF	TGTGCCAGCAGTTTGTCCGGGACAGGGGCCTACGAGCAGTACTTC
TRBV9	TRBJ2-2	TRBD2	once	CASSVSGGNTGELFF	TGTGCCAGCAGTGTTAGCGGGGGGAACACCGGGGAGCTGTTTTTT
TRBV7-9	TRBJ1-2	TRBD1	.	CSSSASGTGNNYGYTF	TGTTCCAGCAGCGCGTCCGGGACAGGGAATAACTATGGCTACACCTTC